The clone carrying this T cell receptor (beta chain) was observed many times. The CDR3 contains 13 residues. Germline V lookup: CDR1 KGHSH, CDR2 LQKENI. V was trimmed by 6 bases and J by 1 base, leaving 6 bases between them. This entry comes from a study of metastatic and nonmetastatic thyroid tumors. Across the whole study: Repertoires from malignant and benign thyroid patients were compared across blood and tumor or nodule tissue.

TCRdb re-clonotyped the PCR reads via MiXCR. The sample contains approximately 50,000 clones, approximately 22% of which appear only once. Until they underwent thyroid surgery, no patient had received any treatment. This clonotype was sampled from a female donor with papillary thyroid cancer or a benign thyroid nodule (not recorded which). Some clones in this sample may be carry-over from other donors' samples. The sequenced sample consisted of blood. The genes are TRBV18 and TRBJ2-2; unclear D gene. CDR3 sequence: CASSTENTGELFF. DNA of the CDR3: TGTGCCAGCTCTACAGAGAACACCGGGGAGCTGTTTTTT. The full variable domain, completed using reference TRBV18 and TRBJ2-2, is NAGVMQNPRHLVRRRGQEARLRCSPMKGHSHVYWYRQLPEEGLKFMVYLQKENIIDESGMPKERFSAEFPKEGPSILRIQQVVRGDSAAYFCASSTENTGELFFGEGSRLTVL.